At least ten counts were recorded for the clone carrying this TCR beta chain. The data stem from a study of T cells in Graves' hyperthyroidism and ophthalmopathy. Study details: The initial diagnosis was the point when peripheral blood was collected, ahead of any treatment.

Uncontrolled infection, other autoimmune disease, pregnancy or lactation disqualified patients from enrolment. Each diagnosis drew on symptoms, thyroxine, TRAb, thyroid ultrasound and orbital computed tomography findings. 8.5 to 10 ml of fresh peripheral blood supplied the PBMCs. V dropped 3 bases and J dropped 7 bases, with 13 bases sitting between them. CDR3 size: 14 residues. TCR beta CDR3 regions were amplified from RNA transcripts. In the first-round RT-PCR of the TCR CDR3, the HTBI primer set was used. TCRdb re-called the multiplex PCR reads with MiXCR, one entry per CDR3 protein. The repertoire holds 490,000 or so distinct CDR3 sequences, with about 20% as singletons.

This clonotype was obtained from a woman in her sixties or seventies with Graves' ophthalmopathy. This rearrangement joins TRBV12-3 or TRBV12-4 to TRBJ2-1; D might be TRBD1 (6 bases). The specimen sequenced was blood. The CDR3 DNA is TGTGCCAGCAGTTTTACAGACAGGCTGAATGAGCAGTTCTTC. Encoded protein: CASSFTDRLNEQFF.